The next 4 T cell receptor beta chains were all read from a single sample in a study of blood T cell repertoires in COVID-19. Generated by immunoSEQ multiplex PCR, the TCRdb table keeps only in-frame clones and is missing some. The data hold 250,000 or so clones, with approximately 84% observed a single time. Source material: PBMCs or T cells enriched from blood (not recorded which). These receptor sequences come from a man aged 40-50 years who had recovered from COVID-19.

This chain uses TRBV29-1 with TRBJ2-7; 7 bases are a match to TRBD1. This CDR3 has 13 residues. Germline-derived CDR1 and CDR2 are SQVTM and ANQGSEA. Trimming at V came to 4 bases and at J to 2 bases, leaving 5 bases not matched to a gene. The CDR3: CSVGQGNAYEQYF. In DNA, the CDR3 is TGCAGCGTTGGACAGGGAAACGCCTACGAGCAGTACTTC.

The chain links TRBV7-2 to TRBJ1-5, with D unresolved. V was shortened by 1 base and J by 4 bases, with 5 bases between the two germline ends. This CDR3 contains 13 residues. Per the germline V gene, CDR1 is SGHTA and CDR2 is FQGNSA. CDR3 region: CASSLVRNQPQHF. The CDR3 DNA reads TGTGCCAGCAGCTTAGTCAGAAATCAGCCCCAGCATTTT.

V gene TRBV11-3 combines with J gene TRBJ1-4; the match to TRBD1 covers 7 bases. The CDR3 has 17 amino acids. With V trimmed by 7 bases and J by 1 base, 12 bases remained unmatched. Germline CDR1 reads SGHNT; CDR2 reads YENEEA. The CDR3 bases are TGTGCCAGCACCCCGACAGGGTTTTATGGAACTAATGAAAAACTGTTTTTT. Encoded protein: CASTPTGFYGTNEKLFF.

The chain has TRBV5-4 and TRBJ2-5; the D gene is possibly TRBD1 (6 bases). The V end lost 1 base, the J end lost 1 base, and 8 bases lay between the germline ends. The germline V gene encodes CDR1 SGHNT and CDR2 YYREEE (reference sequence). The CDR3 has 14 residues. DNA for the CDR3: TGTGCCAGCAGCTTGACAGGGAGCCAAGAGACCCAGTACTTC. This sequence encodes CASSLTGSQETQYF.